These 17 T cell receptor beta chains were sequenced from one sample in a study of T cell responses to AZD1222 COVID-19 vaccine. Generated by immunoSEQ multiplex PCR, the TCRdb table keeps only in-frame clones and is missing some. The sample gives roughly 140,000 clones, around 90% of which show up once; roughly 3.2% is in the top ten. This specimen was peripheral blood, taken 28 days after the second AZD1222 dose. Source of these receptors: an adult who received the AZD1222 COVID-19 vaccine.

The V and J genes are TRBV4-2 and TRBJ2-5; D unresolved. Germline CDR1 reads LGHNA; CDR2 reads YNFKEQ. The CDR3 loop spans 13 amino acids. The V and J ends lost 0 bases and 5 bases respectively, with 7 bases between them. CDR3 sequence reads: CASSQERRETQYF. CDR3 sequence (DNA): TGTGCCAGCAGCCAAGAGCGAAGGGAGACCCAGTACTTC.

CDR3 sequence reads: CASSPPRRLNTGELFF. The CDR3 region has the DNA TGTGCCAGCTCACCACCGAGGCGACTCAACACCGGGGAGCTGTTTTTT. The rearrangement links TRBV18 to TRBJ2-2, with D unclear. The CDR3 totals 16 residues. CDR1 is KGHSH, CDR2 LQKENI, per germline. Deletions cut 0 bases from V and 2 bases from J, with 10 bases between.

V and J are TRBV6-4 and TRBJ2-5, with 11 nucleotides matching TRBD1. This CDR3 is built from 15 residues. Trimming removed 2 bases from V and 1 base from J; junction bases left unmatched: 0. Germline V CDR1 and CDR2: MRHNA, SNTAGT. The CDR3 bases are TGTGCCAGCAGTGACGGGACAGGGGGCCAAGAGACCCAGTACTTC. Translated, it gives CASSDGTGGQETQYF.

The chain joins TRBV5-1 to TRBJ1-2; 7 bases align to TRBD1. The CDR3 contains 14 residues. Looked up from germline, CDR1 is SGHRS and CDR2 is YFSETQ. The V and J ends lost 3 bases and 7 bases, in that order; junction bases with no gene match: 9. In nucleotides, the CDR3 is TGCGCCAGCAGCTCGACAGGGTCCGACGGTGGCTACACCTTC. Its translation is CASSSTGSDGGYTF.

This clone has just one count. V gene TRBV5-1 combines with J gene TRBJ1-2, with a tentative D call TRBD1 (6 bases). Germline-derived CDR1 and CDR2 are SGHRS and YFSETQ. The CDR3 length is 17 residues. Trimming took 0 bases from V and 0 from J, leaving 15 bases between them. As DNA, the CDR3 is TGCGCCAGCAGCTTGGGCTCAGGGGCAGGATCTAACTATGGCTACACCTTC. This sequence encodes CASSLGSGAGSNYGYTF.

This clone has more than one count but fewer than ten. The chain couples TRBV5-6 to TRBJ1-4; the match to TRBD1 covers 8 bases. The CDR3 extends over 14 amino acids. V shed 2 bases, J shed 6 bases, and the junction held 3 bases outside the gene matches. The germline gives CDR1 SGHDT, CDR2 YYEEEE. The CDR3 loop reads CASSLQTGDEKLFF. Here the CDR3 DNA reads TGTGCCAGCAGCTTACAGACAGGGGATGAAAAACTGTTTTTT. The whole variable domain, filled in from reference TRBV5-6 and TRBJ1-4, reads DAGVTQSPTHLIKTRGQQVTLRCSPKSGHDTVSWYQQALGQGPQFIFQYYEEEERQRGNFPDRFSGHQFPNYSSELNVNALLLGDSALYLCASSLQTGDEKLFFGSGTQLSVL.

This clone was found once. V is TRBV20-1 and J is TRBJ2-3; 7 positions agree with TRBD2. With V trimmed by 3 bases and J by 2 bases, 5 bases remained unmatched. There are 14 residues in the CDR3. The germline gives CDR1 DFQATT, CDR2 SNEGSKA (reference sequence). The CDR3 protein is CSASPAGTTDTQYF. The CDR3 nucleotides are TGCAGTGCTAGTCCAGCGGGGACCACAGATACGCAGTATTTT.

This chain joins TRBV9 and TRBJ1-6; tentative D call: TRBD1 (5 bases). Germline V gene sequence: CDR1 SGDLS, CDR2 YYNGEE. V dropped 0 bases and J dropped 9 bases, with 10 bases sitting between them. CDR3 length: 14 residues. Here the CDR3 DNA reads TGTGCCAGCAGCGTAGGGGGGGGAGGTTCACCCCTCCACTTT. The encoded protein is CASSVGGGGSPLHF.

This chain joins TRBV27 and TRBJ2-1, with TRBD2 matching 7 bases. This CDR3 region has 16 residues. The junction had 3 bases not matched to a gene; V was cut back by 1 base and J by 0 bases. CDR1 and CDR2 from the germline V gene are MNHEY and SMNVEV (reference sequence). The CDR3 sequence: CASSLWGGSSYNEQFF. CDR3 bases: TGTGCCAGCAGTTTATGGGGCGGGAGCTCCTACAATGAGCAGTTCTTC.

The chain is built from TRBV7-9 and TRBJ1-4; D unclear. Per the germline V gene, CDR1 is SEHNR and CDR2 is FQNEAQ (reference sequence). The CDR3 is 12 residues long. Between the trimmed V and J ends, which lost 5 bases and 7 bases, there was a span of 8 bases. The DNA for the CDR3 is TGTGCCAGCAGCAGCCAGACTGAAAAACTGTTTTTT. It is translated as CASSSQTEKLFF. The full variable domain, rest sourced from reference TRBV7-9 and TRBJ1-4, is DTGVSQNPRHKITKRGQNVTFRCDPISEHNRLYWYRQTLGQGPEFLTYFQNEAQLEKSRLLSDRFSAERPKGSFSTLEIQRTEQGDSAMYLCASSSQTEKLFFGSGTQLSVL.

The J gene is TRBJ2-1, the V gene TRBV3-1 (or the pseudogene TRBV3-2); possibly TRBD1 for D (5 bases). CDR1 and CDR2 from the germline V gene are LGHDT and YNNKEL (reference sequence). V was pared by 5 bases and J by 0 bases, with 11 bases between. The CDR3 is made up of 15 amino acids. DNA for the CDR3: TGTGCCAGCAGCGGTCGACAGAGCTCCTACAATGAGCAGTTCTTC. Its protein is CASSGRQSSYNEQFF.

The chain combines TRBV14 with TRBJ2-2; D ambiguous. CDR3 length equals 18 residues. Trimming pared 1 base from V and 1 base from J, leaving 16 bases between. Germline V gene lookup returns CDR1 SGHDN and CDR2 FVKESK. The CDR3 spells CASSQGVAPMLNTGELFF. The DNA of the CDR3 is TGTGCCAGCAGCCAAGGAGTGGCACCCATGCTGAACACCGGGGAGCTGTTTTTT.

The chain joins TRBV5-4 to TRBJ2-7; D remains ambiguous. This CDR3 comprises 14 residues. Germline V CDR1 and CDR2: SGHNT, YYREEE (reference sequence). Trimming stripped 2 bases from V and 1 base from J, with 10 bases between. DNA of the CDR3: TGTGCCAGCAGCTTTGTGGAGTCTTCCTACGAGCAGTACTTC. This sequence encodes CASSFVESSYEQYF.

The chain combines TRBV12-3 or TRBV12-4 with TRBJ1-4; no firm D call. This CDR3 is built from 10 residues. The V end lost 8 bases, the J end lost 5 bases, and 3 bases lay between the germline ends. Here the CDR3 reads CASGNEKLFF. DNA of the CDR3: TGTGCCAGCGGAAATGAAAAACTGTTTTTT.

This chain links TRBV27 with TRBJ1-5; 7 bases are a match to TRBD1. The CDR3 extends over 15 amino acids. The germline gives CDR1 MNHEY, CDR2 SMNVEV (reference sequence). With V trimmed by 3 bases and J by 4 bases, 6 bases remained unmatched. The CDR3 bases are TGTGCCAGCAGTTTGAGCGGCAGGGGGAATCAGCCCCAGCATTTT. Encoded protein: CASSLSGRGNQPQHF.

V is TRBV19 and J is TRBJ1-2, with TRBD1 matching 11 bases. V shed 10 bases and J 4 bases; nucleotides not matched to a gene: 5. The CDR3 has 13 amino acids. Germline-derived CDR1 and CDR2 are LNHDA and SQIVND (reference sequence). For the CDR3, the DNA is TGTGCCACCCGGGACAGGGGGGCCTATGGCTACACCTTC. Translating it yields CATRDRGAYGYTF.

The gene calls are TRBV11-2 and TRBJ2-1; 15 bases are a match to TRBD2. Per the germline V gene, CDR1 is SGHAT and CDR2 is FQNNGV. V lost 5 bases and J lost 4; bases outside the gene matches: 6. This CDR3 region has 17 residues. The CDR3 sequence: CASSTGLAGGPYNEQFF. In DNA, the CDR3 is TGTGCCAGCAGCACGGGACTAGCGGGAGGTCCATACAATGAGCAGTTCTTC.